This T cell receptor beta chain came from a study of T cells in women clearing cervical HPV infection. Background on the study: Controls' single incident HPV16 infection cleared within 12 months without precancer. Case blood drawn at lesion detection; control blood after infection cleared. For cases, blood was sampled a median 149 days after lesion detection, interquartile range about 90 to 200 days. Only a few women had HLA typing results available.

Sequencing used immunoSEQ multiplex PCR; TCRdb keeps in-frame clones, though not all of them. The sample totals fewer than 40,000 clones. Per the germline V gene, CDR1 is SGHRS and CDR2 is YFSETQ. Trimming removed 4 bases at V and 1 base at J, with 12 bases between. The CDR3 has 16 amino acids. In regard to this clone: The CDR3 end is not reached by the read, which stops 3 residues before it; the germline J gene fills it in.

The chain links TRBV5-1 to TRBJ2-6; D is perhaps TRBD1 (6 bases). The sequenced sample consisted of blood buffy coat. The clonotype comes from a woman aged 18-70 years with a cervical HPV16 infection that either progressed to CIN3+ or cleared (not recorded which). The covered CDR3 bases are TGCGCCAGCAGCGAAGGGACACCGTCTGGGGCCAACGTC. It codes for CASSEGTPSGANV. The full CDR3 is CASSEGTPSGANVLTF.